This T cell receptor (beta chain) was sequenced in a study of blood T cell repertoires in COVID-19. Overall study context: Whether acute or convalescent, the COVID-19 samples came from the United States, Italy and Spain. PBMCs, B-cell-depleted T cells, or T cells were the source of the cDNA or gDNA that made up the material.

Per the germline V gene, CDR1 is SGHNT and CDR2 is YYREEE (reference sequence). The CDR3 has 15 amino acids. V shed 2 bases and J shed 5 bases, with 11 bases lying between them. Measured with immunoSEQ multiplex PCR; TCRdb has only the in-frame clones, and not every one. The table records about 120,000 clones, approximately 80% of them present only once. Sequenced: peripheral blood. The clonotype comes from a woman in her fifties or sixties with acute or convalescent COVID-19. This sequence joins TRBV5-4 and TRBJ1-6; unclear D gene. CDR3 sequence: CASSFGPEDNSPLHF. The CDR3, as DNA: TGTGCCAGCAGCTTTGGGCCAGAAGATAATTCACCCCTCCACTTT.